A single sample gave rise to the 6 T cell receptor beta chains below, sequenced in a study of technical replicates of blood from a handful of donors. The protocol was immunoSEQ multiplex PCR, while the TCRdb copy is restricted to in-frame clones and leaves out a portion. The table shows 60,000 or so clones, with about 86% occurring only once. Source material: PBMCs. The receptors stem from a human donor in good health. Some clones in this sample may be carry-over from other donors' samples.

The rearrangement joins TRBV2 to TRBJ2-3; 8 bases are a match to TRBD1. The germline CDR1 and CDR2 sequences are SNHLY and FYNNEI. J lost 5 bases, V lost 10 bases, and 8 bases had no gene match. This CDR3 contains 13 residues. For the CDR3, the DNA is TGTGCCAACTCACAGGGGGTTGGAGATACGCAGTATTTT. This codes for CANSQGVGDTQYF.

The gene calls are TRBV10-3 and TRBJ2-7; 7 nucleotides match TRBD1. J lost 5 bases, V lost 2 bases, and 12 bases had no gene match. The CDR3 runs to 16 residues. Germline CDR1 reads ENHRY; CDR2 reads SYGVKD. CDR3 amino acids: CAISEGWTGSGHEQYF. CDR3 sequence (DNA): TGTGCCATCAGTGAGGGCTGGACAGGATCCGGGCACGAGCAGTACTTC.

The rearrangement links TRBV30 to TRBJ1-1; 7 positions match TRBD1. V trimming: 4 bases; J trimming: 8 bases; junction bases outside the gene matches: 4. The CDR3 sequence is 11 residues long. Germline V gene sequence: CDR1 GTSNPN, CDR2 SVGIG (reference sequence). CDR3 in amino acids: CAWNRQGEAFF. The CDR3 nucleotides are TGTGCCTGGAATAGACAGGGCGAAGCTTTCTTT. The whole variable domain, filled in from reference TRBV30 and TRBJ1-1, reads SQTIHQWPATLVQPVGSPLSLECTVEGTSNPNLYWYRQAAGRGLQLLFYSVGIGQISSEVPQNLSASRPQDRQFILSSKKLLLSDSGFYLCAWNRQGEAFFGQGTRLTVV.

The chain has TRBV2 and TRBJ2-3; D is unresolved. Germline CDR1 and CDR2: SNHLY and FYNNEI. The CDR3 sequence is 16 residues long. V lost 1 base to trimming and J lost 2 bases, with 13 bases between them. DNA of the CDR3: TGTGCCAGCAGTGAAGGCAGTGTCAGGCACACAGATACGCAGTATTTT. Its translation: CASSEGSVRHTDTQYF. The whole variable domain, remainder taken from reference TRBV2 and TRBJ2-3, is EPEVTQTPSHQVTQMGQEVILRCVPISNHLYFYWYRQILGQKVEFLVSFYNNEISEKSEIFDDQFSVERPDGSNFTLKIRSTKLEDSAMYFCASSEGSVRHTDTQYFGPGTRLTVL.

The chain uses TRBV10-3 and TRBJ1-6, with 9 bases lining up with TRBD1. CDR3 length: 15 residues. Germline CDR1 is ENHRY and CDR2 is SYGVKD. Trimming at V came to 3 bases and at J to 7 bases, leaving 4 bases not matched to a gene. The CDR3 sequence: CAISDLGTGNSPLHF. DNA for the CDR3: TGTGCCATCAGTGACTTGGGGACAGGGAATTCACCCCTCCACTTT.

This chain links TRBV14 with TRBJ1-1; D may be TRBD1 (6 bases). Germline assignment: CDR1 SGHDN and CDR2 FVKESK. Deletions cut 4 bases from V and 9 bases from J, with 18 bases between. This CDR3 has 14 residues. The CDR3 DNA is TGTGCCAGCAGCCCGACCCGACCGGGACAAAAAGCTTTCTTT. The encoded protein is CASSPTRPGQKAFF. Using reference TRBV14 and TRBJ1-1 for the parts outside the CDR3, the full variable domain is EAGVTQFPSHSVIEKGQTVTLRCDPISGHDNLYWYRRVMGKEIKFLLHFVKESKQDESGMPNNRFLAERTGGTYSTLKVQPAELEDSGVYFCASSPTRPGQKAFFGQGTRLTVV.